This is a list of T cell receptor beta chains from one sample in a study of breast tumors, draining lymph nodes, adjacent tissues. A single record per CDR3 protein comes from TCRdb applying MiXCR to the multiplex PCR reads. The sample lists approximately 140,000 distinct CDR3 sequences; around a third were seen once. What was sequenced was axillary lymph node tissue. The receptors were sampled from a female donor with breast cancer. Some clones in this sample may be carry-over from other donors' samples. Both conserved end residues are part of each CDR3. Fields, in order: V gene, D gene, clone size, J gene, CDR3 length, CDR3 protein, CDR3 DNA. D genes are given only for firm matches. Clone size appears in some rows only: once, few, many, or a class for an expanded clone.

v_call: TRBV2; d_call: TRBD2; clone_size: once; j_call: TRBJ2-5; cdr3_length: 14; cdr3_aa: CASSESSGQETQYF; cdr3_nt: TGTGCCAGCAGTGAATCTAGCGGCCAAGAGACCCAGTACTTC
v_call: TRBV6-1; d_call: NA; clone_size: many; j_call: TRBJ2-3; cdr3_length: 13; cdr3_aa: CASSQRPADTQYF; cdr3_nt: TGTGCCAGCAGTCAACGGCCAGCCGATACGCAGTATTTT
v_call: TRBV10-1; d_call: TRBD1; clone_size: NA; j_call: TRBJ2-7; cdr3_length: 15; cdr3_aa: CASSTGQGGDYEQYF; cdr3_nt: TGCGCCAGCAGTACAGGACAGGGGGGGGACTACGAGCAGTACTTC
v_call: TRBV30; d_call: NA; clone_size: NA; j_call: TRBJ2-6; cdr3_length: 13; cdr3_aa: CAWSTGKSGTEAF; cdr3_nt: TGTGCCTGGAGTACAGGGAAAAGCGGCACTGAAGCTTTC
v_call: TRBV7-9; d_call: NA; clone_size: many; j_call: TRBJ2-5; cdr3_length: 14; cdr3_aa: CASTGALDRETQYF; cdr3_nt: TGTGCCAGTACGGGGGCCCTCGACCGGGAGACCCAGTACTTC
v_call: TRBV2; d_call: NA; clone_size: many; j_call: TRBJ1-2; cdr3_length: 15; cdr3_aa: CASSEEGSRAHGYTF; cdr3_nt: TGTGCCAGCAGTGAGGAGGGGAGCAGGGCCCATGGCTACACCTTC
v_call: TRBV6-6; d_call: NA; clone_size: many; j_call: TRBJ2-1; cdr3_length: 15; cdr3_aa: CASFMRQITYNEQFF; cdr3_nt: TGTGCCAGCTTTATGAGACAGATCACCTACAATGAGCAGTTCTTC
v_call: TRBV19; d_call: NA; clone_size: many; j_call: TRBJ2-7; cdr3_length: 15; cdr3_aa: CASSTRRTAGSEQYF; cdr3_nt: TGTGCCAGTAGTACGAGACGGACAGCGGGGTCCGAGCAGTACTTC
v_call: TRBV12-1; d_call: NA; clone_size: many; j_call: TRBJ1-6; cdr3_length: 13; cdr3_aa: CASSPRRGSPLHF; cdr3_nt: TGTGCCAGCAGCCCCCGGCGAGGGTCACCCCTCCACTTT
v_call: TRBV28; d_call: TRBD1; clone_size: many; j_call: TRBJ1-6; cdr3_length: 12; cdr3_aa: CATTGANSPLHF; cdr3_nt: TGTGCCACTACAGGGGCCAATTCACCCCTCCACTTT
v_call: TRBV5-1; d_call: NA; clone_size: NA; j_call: TRBJ2-7; cdr3_length: 14; cdr3_aa: CASSLASGAGEQYF; cdr3_nt: TGCGCCAGCAGCTTGGCCTCAGGGGCTGGGGAGCAGTACTTC
v_call: TRBV7-2; d_call: NA; clone_size: many; j_call: TRBJ1-4; cdr3_length: 12; cdr3_aa: CASRGLGEKLFF; cdr3_nt: TGTGCCAGCAGGGGGCTCGGCGAAAAACTGTTTTTT
v_call: TRBV6-5; d_call: TRBD1; clone_size: NA; j_call: TRBJ1-2; cdr3_length: 18; cdr3_aa: CASSPGRDRRPSNYGYTF; cdr3_nt: TGTGCCAGCAGTCCGGGTCGGGACAGGCGCCCCTCTAACTATGGCTACACCTTC
v_call: TRBV7-2; d_call: NA; clone_size: many; j_call: TRBJ2-4; cdr3_length: 18; cdr3_aa: CASSQGWAETIAKNIQYF; cdr3_nt: TGTGCCAGCAGCCAGGGTTGGGCGGAAACAATAGCCAAAAACATTCAGTACTTC
v_call: TRBV3-1; d_call: NA; clone_size: many; j_call: TRBJ2-5; cdr3_length: 14; cdr3_aa: CASSDPARQGTQYF; cdr3_nt: TGTGCCAGCAGCGACCCCGCGCGACAAGGGACCCAGTACTTC
v_call: TRBV5-1; d_call: TRBD2; clone_size: NA; j_call: TRBJ2-3; cdr3_length: 15; cdr3_aa: CASSSLGGDYNEQYF; cdr3_nt: TGCGCCAGCAGTTCTCTGGGGGGGGACTACAATGAGCAGTATTTT
v_call: TRBV30; d_call: NA; clone_size: many; j_call: TRBJ2-4; cdr3_length: 11; cdr3_aa: CAWSVVNIQYF; cdr3_nt: TGTGCCTGGAGTGTCGTAAACATTCAGTACTTC
v_call: TRBV2; d_call: NA; clone_size: many; j_call: TRBJ2-7; cdr3_length: 10; cdr3_aa: CASGANEQYF; cdr3_nt: TGTGCCAGCGGGGCAAACGAGCAGTACTTC
v_call: TRBV20-1; d_call: NA; clone_size: NA; j_call: TRBJ2-5; cdr3_length: 15; cdr3_aa: CSAYGGAGGLETQYF; cdr3_nt: TGCAGTGCCTATGGGGGGGCAGGCGGTCTGGAGACCCAGTACTTC
v_call: TRBV6-1; d_call: NA; clone_size: many; j_call: TRBJ1-4; cdr3_length: 10; cdr3_aa: CASRWEKLFF; cdr3_nt: TGTGCCAGCAGGTGGGAAAAACTGTTTTTT
v_call: TRBV19; d_call: NA; clone_size: NA; j_call: TRBJ2-5; cdr3_length: 14; cdr3_aa: CASSISGARETQYF; cdr3_nt: TGTGCCAGTAGTATTTCAGGGGCGAGGGAGACCCAGTACTTC
v_call: TRBV6-6; d_call: NA; clone_size: NA; j_call: TRBJ1-1; cdr3_length: 15; cdr3_aa: CASSYSKAGFGEAFF; cdr3_nt: TGTGCCAGCAGTTACTCGAAGGCAGGATTTGGGGAAGCTTTCTTT
v_call: TRBV11-2; d_call: NA; clone_size: NA; j_call: TRBJ1-1; cdr3_length: 22; cdr3_aa: CASSFYICSARERRAPNTEAFF; cdr3_nt: NA
v_call: TRBV18; d_call: TRBD1; clone_size: many; j_call: TRBJ2-7; cdr3_length: 15; cdr3_aa: CASSTGTGMFYEQYF; cdr3_nt: TGTGCCAGCTCAACCGGGACAGGGATGTTCTACGAGCAGTACTTC
v_call: TRBV5-1; d_call: TRBD2; clone_size: many; j_call: TRBJ2-3; cdr3_length: 16; cdr3_aa: CASSAVAGGVADTQYF; cdr3_nt: TGCGCCAGCAGCGCGGTAGCGGGGGGGGTCGCAGATACGCAGTATTTT
v_call: TRBV5-1; d_call: NA; clone_size: many; j_call: TRBJ1-2; cdr3_length: 14; cdr3_aa: CASSLAGVNYGYTF; cdr3_nt: TGCGCCAGCAGCTTGGCAGGGGTTAACTATGGCTACACCTTC
v_call: TRBV15; d_call: NA; clone_size: many; j_call: TRBJ1-5; cdr3_length: 15; cdr3_aa: CATSKDIHSNQPQHF; cdr3_nt: TGTGCCACCAGCAAGGACATACATAGCAATCAGCCCCAGCATTTT
v_call: TRBV2; d_call: NA; clone_size: many; j_call: TRBJ2-4; cdr3_length: 14; cdr3_aa: CASSEALAKNIQYF; cdr3_nt: TGTGCCAGCAGTGAGGCCCTAGCCAAAAACATTCAGTACTTC
v_call: TRBV29-1; d_call: TRBD1; clone_size: NA; j_call: TRBJ1-6; cdr3_length: 15; cdr3_aa: CSVRAGDRANSPLHF; cdr3_nt: TGCAGCGTCCGAGCGGGGGACAGGGCGAATTCACCCCTCCACTTT
v_call: TRBV7-3; d_call: TRBD2; clone_size: NA; j_call: TRBJ2-3; cdr3_length: 18; cdr3_aa: CASSRRPRLADSTDTQYF; cdr3_nt: TGTGCCAGCAGCCGTCGACCCAGACTAGCGGACTCCACAGATACGCAGTATTTT
v_call: TRBV6-1; d_call: NA; clone_size: many; j_call: TRBJ1-6; cdr3_length: 18; cdr3_aa: CASSEAVAGYSYNSPLHF; cdr3_nt: TGTGCCAGCAGTGAAGCAGTGGCAGGGTATTCCTATAATTCACCCCTCCACTTT
v_call: TRBV25-1; d_call: NA; clone_size: few; j_call: TRBJ1-2; cdr3_length: 11; cdr3_aa: CASRMGGGYTF; cdr3_nt: TGTGCCAGCAGGATGGGGGGAGGCTACACCTTC
v_call: TRBV20-1; d_call: NA; clone_size: NA; j_call: TRBJ2-3; cdr3_length: 18; cdr3_aa: CSASNGKGRVWSTDTQYF; cdr3_nt: TGCAGTGCTAGTAACGGGAAGGGCAGGGTGTGGAGCACAGATACGCAGTATTTT
v_call: TRBV6-6; d_call: NA; clone_size: NA; j_call: TRBJ1-6; cdr3_length: 15; cdr3_aa: CASSYPSDGNSPLHF; cdr3_nt: TGTGCCAGCAGTTACCCCTCGGACGGTAATTCACCCCTCCACTTT
v_call: TRBV20-1; d_call: NA; clone_size: NA; j_call: TRBJ1-4; cdr3_length: 15; cdr3_aa: CSAPAGGSYNEKLFF; cdr3_nt: TGCAGTGCCCCAGCGGGGGGGTCCTACAATGAAAAACTGTTTTTT
v_call: TRBV12-3/TRBV12-4; d_call: NA; clone_size: many; j_call: TRBJ1-4; cdr3_length: 13; cdr3_aa: CASSSLRGEKLFF; cdr3_nt: TGTGCCAGCAGTTCCCTTAGGGGGGAAAAACTGTTTTTT
v_call: TRBV29-1; d_call: NA; clone_size: NA; j_call: TRBJ2-7; cdr3_length: 13; cdr3_aa: CSVPFALGYEQYF; cdr3_nt: TGCAGCGTCCCATTCGCCCTAGGCTACGAGCAGTACTTC
v_call: TRBV7-9; d_call: TRBD1; clone_size: NA; j_call: TRBJ1-1; cdr3_length: 15; cdr3_aa: CASSGAGTGLTEAFF; cdr3_nt: TGTGCCAGCAGCGGGGCCGGGACAGGGTTAACTGAAGCTTTCTTT
v_call: TRBV19; d_call: NA; clone_size: many; j_call: TRBJ1-2; cdr3_length: 15; cdr3_aa: CASSITGLSNYGYTF; cdr3_nt: TGTGCCAGTAGTATAACAGGGTTATCGAACTATGGCTACACCTTC
v_call: TRBV7-6; d_call: NA; clone_size: NA; j_call: TRBJ2-7; cdr3_length: 24; cdr3_aa: CASSLGGQSTDTQYFGPGTYEQYF; cdr3_nt: NA
v_call: TRBV5-1; d_call: TRBD1; clone_size: many; j_call: TRBJ2-5; cdr3_length: 14; cdr3_aa: CASSWDSLGDTQYF; cdr3_nt: TGCGCCAGCAGCTGGGACAGCCTGGGAGACACCCAGTACTTC
v_call: TRBV7-3; d_call: NA; clone_size: NA; j_call: TRBJ2-1; cdr3_length: 13; cdr3_aa: CASSLTDGSEQFF; cdr3_nt: TGTGCCAGCAGCTTAACGGATGGGTCCGAGCAGTTCTTC
v_call: TRBV9; d_call: TRBD1; clone_size: NA; j_call: TRBJ1-5; cdr3_length: 11; cdr3_aa: CAWTGNQPQHF; cdr3_nt: TGTGCCTGGACAGGAAATCAGCCCCAGCATTTT
v_call: TRBV29-1; d_call: TRBD2; clone_size: many; j_call: TRBJ2-2; cdr3_length: 14; cdr3_aa: CSARGGAFTGELFF; cdr3_nt: TGCAGCGCCCGGGGGGGGGCCTTCACCGGGGAGCTGTTTTTT
v_call: TRBV30; d_call: TRBD2; clone_size: NA; j_call: TRBJ2-3; cdr3_length: 12; cdr3_aa: CAWSGAGDTQYF; cdr3_nt: TGTGCCTGGAGTGGAGCGGGGGATACGCAGTATTTT
v_call: TRBV12-3/TRBV12-4; d_call: TRBD1; clone_size: many; j_call: TRBJ2-1; cdr3_length: 15; cdr3_aa: CACSWGTGSYNEQFF; cdr3_nt: TGTGCCTGCAGTTGGGGGACAGGGTCCTACAATGAGCAGTTCTTC